This T cell receptor (beta chain) emerged from a study of CD4 T cells in relation to SARS-CoV-2 and coronaviruses. Study-level background: Median patient age was roughly 40 years, spanning 21 to 72 years.

The germline CDR1 and CDR2 sequences are SGHKS and YYEKEE (reference sequence). This CDR3 spans 14 amino acids. V lost 0 bases, J lost 0 bases, and 7 bases lay in between. Concerning this clone: No antigen is known for it.

CD4 enrichment then naive enrichment separated naive from memory CD4+ cells. Over 80,000 naive or memory CD4+ cells were cultured with CEF peptides for about 10 days. Naive and memory CD4+ T cells were cultured with CEF, then survey-sequenced. Using immunoSEQ multiplex PCR, the repertoire was profiled, and TCRdb retains in-frame clones only, with some absent. The data hold tens of thousands of clones, with around four fifths observed a single time. The sequenced sample was memory CD4+ T cells from PBMCs, cultured in vitro. The genes are TRBV5-5 and TRBJ2-7; D unclear. The receptor was derived from an adult with COVID-19. The CDR3 DNA reads TGTGCCAGCAGCTTGGTCGGTCGCTCCTACGAGCAGTACTTC. Its protein product is CASSLVGRSYEQYF.